This TCR beta chain comes out of a study of blood T cells in healthy people across ages (dated by TCRdb to the mid-2010s). With regard to the full study: In model experiments, template switching captured about one uniquely barcoded TCR beta cDNA molecule for every two T cells. To track age-related changes in TCR beta repertoire diversity, the study relied on deep sequencing normalized with unique cDNA molecular identifiers. Donors were grouped into four age groups: young (average approximately 15 years), middle-aged (39), aged (around 60) and long-lived (approximately 82). The study analyzed two additional independent replicas of 1 million unique cDNA reads from the same blood draw for two donors, one aged 18 to 29 and one aged 80 or older.

Donors were 39 systemically healthy Caucasian individuals from Russia aged about 6 to 100 years. Ten milliliters of peripheral blood were drawn from each donor into EDTA-treated Vacutainer tubes. PBMCs were isolated by Ficoll-Paque density-gradient centrifugation, with at least 6 million obtained per sample. Trizol reagent was used to extract total RNA from PBMCs, with at least 6 micrograms per sample. The percentages of naive CD45RAhigh/CD27high T cells were determined by flow cytometry on a PBMC aliquot from every donor. This clonotype has more than one count but fewer than ten. Its antigen has not been determined. One base away there is no much larger clone; base qualities are not given. Libraries were prepared through 5' RACE. This sample was sequenced with an Illumina HiSeq 2500. A second PCR of roughly 7 to 11 cycles was performed with a sample-barcoded 5' primer and a J-beta primer mix. A unique molecular identifier was introduced onto each TCR beta cDNA molecule by a template-switch 5' adaptor carrying 12 random nucleotides. Each sample yielded at least 2.5 million CDR3-containing paired-end reads. All of the RNA was converted into first-strand cDNA using the Mint cDNA synthesis kit, with a TRBC-specific oligonucleotide serving as the primer. All cDNA was treated with uracil-DNA glycosylase and then went through a first 18-cycle PCR with the universal primers M1SS and BC2_uni_R. The original methods were these. For normalization, 1 million high-quality reads were randomly selected from each sample, with every read carrying a distinct molecular identifier. Reads with shared molecular identifiers were discarded instead of being binned into consensus sequences. MiTCR, run with a Q25 quality threshold and the strictest error-elimination algorithm, handled CDR3 identification, clonotype clustering and error correction. A nonparametric unseen species model with Euler transformation was used to estimate lower-bound total TCR beta diversity. TCRdb took the public reads, trimmed them with fastp at Q25, ran MiXCR for clone calling and kept in-frame beta chains. Entries that share a CDR3 protein sequence are merged under the most common genes and DNA. Here the V and J calls rest on TCRdb's processing, not on the authors' analysis. In all, the sample holds 760,000 or so distinct CDR3 sequences, and 25% of those were seen once. More than 8.5% of the sample is taken by the ten largest.

What the authors observed across the whole study: Because donor CMV infection status was unknown, age-related changes in expanded clonotypes were potentially confounded. As age increased, observed TCR beta diversity per million T cells dropped in a roughly linear way, and a significant reduction was already evident by age 40. Compared with the aged group, the long-lived group had more naive CD4+ T cells, fewer expanded clones and increased TCR diversity, a pattern suggesting age selection. The percentage of naive T cells measured by flow cytometry correlated strongly with observed TCR beta diversity. Conclusive comparison of naive and antigen-experienced compartments was prevented by the profiling of bulk unsorted PBMCs. Estimates of total diversity based on one million sequenced T cells were regarded as lower bounds and as underestimates.

Via the germline V gene, CDR1 is SGHRS and CDR2 YFSETQ. The germline V end is reduced by 0 bases and the J end by 11 bases; junction bases left unmatched: 10. The CDR3 sequence holds 16 residues, the cysteine and phenylalanine included. The DNA shown is the 48-base CDR3, in frame from base 1. The sample was also linked to a second study, of T cells of mothers and their children. The second study's authors report: The donors were nine systemically healthy Caucasian individuals, made up of three mothers and their six children. cDNA synthesis used all of the extracted RNA, with around 1.4 ug of RNA in each 15 ul reaction. Sample barcodes and 2-4 random nucleotides were added via the M1S primer in the second PCR. Over 8.5 million TCR beta CDR3 reads came from each mother, compared with around 3 million reads from each child. In both related and unrelated pairs, thymic selection shapes the output of TCR recombination in a similar way, with inherited differences having only a minor effect. Related mother-child pairs always showed normalized repertoire overlap that was slightly higher than in unrelated mother-child pairs, though the difference was never significant. No persistent microchimeric T cell clones were found, with a detection sensitivity of roughly 99 clones per million clonotypes. In the study, deep NGS was used to compare the TCR beta repertoires of mothers and children, and features distinguishing related mother-child pairs from unrelated individuals were sought. On average, the children were roughly 12 +/- 4 years old, while the mothers were approximately 40 +/- 4 years old. Libraries were sequenced on Illumina HiSeq 2000 with 100+100 nt paired-end reads after adapter ligation with NEBNext reagents. To prevent cross-contamination, the mother and child libraries were prepared one month apart and sequenced in separate runs. Each donor had between roughly 450,000 and 2,300,000 distinct TCR beta clonotypes identified. Naive TCR beta clonotypes were estimated from low-frequency clonotypes matched to each donor's FACS-determined naive share, without sorting.

The chain was built from TRBV5-1 and TRBJ2-5, and 13 junction bases match TRBD2. The TCR comes from a boy aged 5-17 years in good health. Material: blood. The CDR3 here reads CASSLVRPGTSGEQYF. The DNA is TGCGCCAGCAGCTTGGTCCGGCCGGGGACTAGCGGGGAGCAGTACTTC.